This T cell receptor (beta chain) emerged from a study of T cells in Graves' hyperthyroidism and ophthalmopathy. At least ten counts were recorded for this clonotype. Researchers took RNA transcripts and amplified the TCR beta CDR3 regions from them. In the first-round RT-PCR of the TCR CDR3, the HTBI primer set was used. Via MiXCR, TCRdb re-called the multiplex PCR reads, giving one row per CDR3 protein. The table lists roughly 420,000 distinct CDR3 sequences, around 16% of them singletons. The V gene's germline CDR1 is SGHDT and CDR2 YYEEEE. This CDR3 region has 14 residues. V was pared by 0 bases and J by 9 bases, with 15 bases between. Uncontrolled infection, other autoimmune disease, pregnancy or lactation excluded patients.

V gene TRBV5-6 combines with J gene TRBJ1-1; possible D gene TRBD1, 5 bases. Sequencing input: blood. This clonotype was obtained from a woman younger than 35 with Graves' hyperthyroidism. The CDR3 DNA sequence: TGTGCCAGCAGCTTGGGTTACCGGGACCAAAAAGCTTTCTTT. It specifies CASSLGYRDQKAFF.